These 10 T cell receptor beta chains originate from one sample sequenced in a study of beta chain features in type 1 diabetes. Since all of the isolated RNA was reverse transcribed, expressed TCRB transcripts were what got sequenced. Profiled with immunoSEQ multiplex PCR; TCRdb holds only in-frame clones, not every one. The sample consists of 360,000 or so clones, 20% of them appearing once. The material sequenced was naive CD4+ T cells from blood. The receptors stem from a woman aged 18-29 years in good health.

A few counts support this clone. The chain links TRBV7-9 to TRBJ2-7; maybe TRBD2 (6 bases). The CDR3 length is 15 residues. V was pared by 3 bases and J by 7 bases, with 19 bases between. CDR1 is SEHNR and CDR2 is FQNEAQ in the germline V gene (reference sequence). CDR3 sequence reads: CASSFISGGTGEQYF. Written as DNA, the CDR3 is TGTGCCAGCAGCTTCATTAGTGGAGGGACGGGGGAGCAGTACTTC.

This clone came up a few times. As DNA, the CDR3 is TGTGCCAGCAGTGGGACAGGGGTCAATGAGCAGTTCTTC. It encodes CASSGTGVNEQFF. The chain joins TRBV25-1 to TRBJ2-1; 9 bases are shared with TRBD1. The junction had 1 base not matched to a gene; V was cut back by 4 bases and J by 6 bases. The CDR3 contains 13 residues. Germline loops: CDR1 MGHDK, CDR2 SYGVNS.

This clone was observed a few times. This chain links TRBV7-8 with TRBJ2-3; D possibly corresponds to TRBD1 (5 bases). The CDR3 is made up of 15 amino acids. The germline V gene encodes CDR1 SGHVS and CDR2 FQNEAQ. Trimming took off 1 base at V and 0 bases at J, with 8 bases between the two ends. CDR3 nucleotide sequence: TGTGCCAGCAGCTTAGACAGGTTGAGCACAGATACGCAGTATTTT. It yields the protein CASSLDRLSTDTQYF.

This clone was seen a handful of times. The gene calls are TRBV4-1 and TRBJ2-6; TRBD1 aligns across 8 bases. The CDR3 covers 17 residues. Germline CDR1 and CDR2: MGHRA and YSYEKL. J lost 0 bases, V lost 3 bases, and 4 bases had no gene match. The CDR3, as DNA: TGCGCCAGCAGCCAGCGGACAGGGAGCTCTGGGGCCAACGTCCTGACTTTC. Protein: CASSQRTGSSGANVLTF.

The chain carries TRBV7-8 and TRBJ2-7; 7 bases are a match to TRBD1. Germline V lookup: CDR1 SGHVS, CDR2 FQNEAQ. Trimming at V came to 3 bases and at J to 2 bases, leaving 4 bases not matched to a gene. The CDR3 is 14 amino acids. The CDR3 nucleotides read TGTGCCAGCAGCTTGGGACAGTCGACCTACGAGCAGTACTTC. Amino acid sequence: CASSLGQSTYEQYF. The whole variable domain, remainder taken from reference TRBV7-8 and TRBJ2-7, is GAGVSQSPRYKVAKRGQDVALRCDPISGHVSLFWYQQALGQGPEFLTYFQNEAQLDKSGLPSDRFFAERPEGSVSTLKIQRTQQEDSAVYLCASSLGQSTYEQYFGPGTRLTVT.

The chain is built from TRBV18 and TRBJ1-3; D not resolved. Trimming removed 0 bases at V and 1 base at J, with 7 bases between. Per the germline V gene, CDR1 is KGHSH and CDR2 is LQKENI. The CDR3 sequence is 15 residues long. The CDR3 region is CASSPPRGSGNTIYF. DNA for the CDR3: TGTGCCAGCTCACCACCGCGAGGGTCTGGAAACACCATATATTTT.

About this clone: Other DNA variants within this sample encode the same CDR3. The chain carries TRBV20-1 and TRBJ2-1; D remains ambiguous. Germline V gene lookup returns CDR1 DFQATT and CDR2 SNEGSKA (reference sequence). The CDR3 is made up of 11 amino acids. V was trimmed by 3 bases and J by 4 bases, leaving 4 bases between them. The CDR3 DNA is TGCAGTGCTAGGGAGTACAATGAGCAGTTCTTC. This encodes CSAREYNEQFF.

CDR3 sequence: CASSWDRAYNEQFF. Written as DNA, the CDR3 is TGCGCCAGCAGCTGGGACAGGGCCTACAATGAGCAGTTCTTC. The V and J genes are TRBV5-1 and TRBJ2-1; 9 bases match TRBD1. V gave up 3 bases and J gave up 2 bases; unmatched junction bases: 0. The CDR3 has 14 residues. Germline V lookup: CDR1 SGHRS, CDR2 YFSETQ.

This chain joins TRBV6-5 and TRBJ1-1; a possible D gene is TRBD1 (6 bases). The CDR3 extends over 14 amino acids. Germline CDR1 is MNHEY and CDR2 is SVGAGI. Trimming removed 6 bases at V and 1 base at J, with 12 bases between. In nucleotides, the CDR3 is TGTGCCAGCAGACGTCCGGGACAGAACACTGAAGCTTTCTTT. It specifies CASRRPGQNTEAFF.

This clone was detected only a few times. The J gene is TRBJ1-1, the V gene TRBV11-3; 9 bases align to TRBD1. Germline CDR1 reads SGHNT; CDR2 reads YENEEA. V lost 10 bases to trimming and J lost 5 bases; unmatched junction nucleotides: 8. CDR3 length: 13 residues. The CDR3 nucleotides are TGTGCCACCTCGGGACAGGGAGGAACTGAAGCTTTCTTT. It yields the protein CATSGQGGTEAFF. The whole variable domain, remainder taken from reference TRBV11-3 and TRBJ1-1, is EAGVVQSPRYKIIEKKQPVAFWCNPISGHNTLYWYLQNLGQGPELLIRYENEEAVDDSQLPKDRFSAERLKGVDSTLKIQPAELGDSAVYLCATSGQGGTEAFFGQGTRLTVV.